This record concerns one T cell receptor (beta chain) sequence. No antigen is known for it. The protocol was immunoSEQ multiplex PCR, while the TCRdb copy is restricted to in-frame clones and leaves out a portion. The sample shows about 70,000 clones, roughly 87% of them seen only once. This sample was taken from a study of OX40 agonist ivuxolimab in advanced cancers. The wider study: Ivuxolimab was administered intravenously to patients at 0.01 to 10 mg/kg every 2 weeks. Study-level findings and limits: The antigens recognized by the expanded peripheral T cells, that is their antigen specificity, were not determined.

V lost 3 bases to trimming and J lost 6 bases, with 3 bases between them. The CDR3 is made up of 11 amino acids. In germline, CDR1 is LNHDA, CDR2 SQIVND (reference sequence). Sample: CD4+ or CD8+ T cells sorted from blood, taken in a trial of the OX40 agonist ivuxolimab. The source of this sequence is an adult with an advanced solid tumor such as melanoma, head and neck, liver or kidney cancer. The chain recombines TRBV19 with TRBJ2-1; D ambiguous. CDR3 residues: CASSILNEQFF. The CDR3 coding sequence is TGTGCCAGTAGTATCCTCAATGAGCAGTTCTTC.